This TCR beta chain was retrieved from a study of regulatory T cells in long-lasting Graves disease. Study-level information: More than 5 years of antithyroid drugs with positive TSH receptor antibodies defined persistent Graves' disease.

Indicated time point: persistent/refractory GD, antithyroid drugs over 5 years with positive TRAb. The TCR library used RNA extracted from PBMCs. The authors drew 9 to 9.5 milliliters of peripheral blood into EDTA tubes. HTBI primers from iRepertoire and Arm-PCR of CDR3 regions yielded the TCR beta libraries. TCRdb recomputed calls from the multiplex PCR reads with MiXCR, one row per CDR3 protein. The sample includes around 430,000 distinct CDR3 sequences, 22% seen only once; the top ten take roughly 13%. The length of the CDR3 is 16 residues. V dropped 4 bases and J dropped 2; count of bases not matched to a gene: 8. In germline, CDR1 is SGHDT, CDR2 YYEEEE.

The sequenced sample was peripheral blood mononuclear cells (PBMCs), obtained when the disease was refractory, from a patient treated with antithyroid drugs. The chain is built from TRBV5-6 and TRBJ2-1, with TRBD1 matching 8 bases. The origin of this receptor is a female donor with Graves disease. As DNA, the CDR3 is TGTGCCAGCAGCCGAGCTTGGACAGGGCCCTACAATGAGCAGTTCTTC. Translated, it gives CASSRAWTGPYNEQFF.